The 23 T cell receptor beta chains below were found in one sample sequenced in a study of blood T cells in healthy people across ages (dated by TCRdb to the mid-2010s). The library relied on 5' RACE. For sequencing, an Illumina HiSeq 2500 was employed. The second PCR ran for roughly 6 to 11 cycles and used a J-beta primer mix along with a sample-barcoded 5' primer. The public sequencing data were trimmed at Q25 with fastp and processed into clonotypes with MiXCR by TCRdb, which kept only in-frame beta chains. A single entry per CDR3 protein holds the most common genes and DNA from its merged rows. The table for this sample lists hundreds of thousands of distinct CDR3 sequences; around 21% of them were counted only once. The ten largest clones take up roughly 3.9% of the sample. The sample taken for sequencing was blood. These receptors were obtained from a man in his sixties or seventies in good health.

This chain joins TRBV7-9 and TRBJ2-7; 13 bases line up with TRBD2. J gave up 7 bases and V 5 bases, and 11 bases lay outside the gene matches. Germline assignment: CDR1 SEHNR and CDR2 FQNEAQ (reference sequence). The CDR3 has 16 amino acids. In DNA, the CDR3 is TGTGCCAGCAGCCCCACCCCGGGACTAGCGGGATTTGAGCAGTACTTC. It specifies CASSPTPGLAGFEQYF.

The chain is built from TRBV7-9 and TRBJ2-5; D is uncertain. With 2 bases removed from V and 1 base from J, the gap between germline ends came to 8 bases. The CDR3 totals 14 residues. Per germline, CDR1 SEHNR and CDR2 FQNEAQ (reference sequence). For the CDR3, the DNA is TGTGCCAGCAGCTTATATACTATCCAAGAGACCCAGTACTTC. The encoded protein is CASSLYTIQETQYF.

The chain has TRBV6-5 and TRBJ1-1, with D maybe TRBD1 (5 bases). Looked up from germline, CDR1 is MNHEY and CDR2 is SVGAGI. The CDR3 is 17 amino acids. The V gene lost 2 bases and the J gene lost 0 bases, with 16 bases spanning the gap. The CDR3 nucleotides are TGTGCCAGCAGTTACCAACCCCCAGGGCTGGTGAACACTGAAGCTTTCTTT. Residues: CASSYQPPGLVNTEAFF.

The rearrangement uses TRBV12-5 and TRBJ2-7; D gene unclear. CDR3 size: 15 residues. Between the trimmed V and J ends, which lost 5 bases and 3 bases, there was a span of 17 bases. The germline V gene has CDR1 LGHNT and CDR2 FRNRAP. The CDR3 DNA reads TGTGCTAGTGGTCTCGGGCTACTTTTATACTACGAGCAGTACTTC. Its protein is CASGLGLLLYYEQYF.

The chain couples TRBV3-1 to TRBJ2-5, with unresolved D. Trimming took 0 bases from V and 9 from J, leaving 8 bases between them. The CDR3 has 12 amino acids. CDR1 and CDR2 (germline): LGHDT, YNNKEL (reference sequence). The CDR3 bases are TGTGCCAGCAGCCAAGAAAGCGAGGCCCAGTACTTC. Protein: CASSQESEAQYF.

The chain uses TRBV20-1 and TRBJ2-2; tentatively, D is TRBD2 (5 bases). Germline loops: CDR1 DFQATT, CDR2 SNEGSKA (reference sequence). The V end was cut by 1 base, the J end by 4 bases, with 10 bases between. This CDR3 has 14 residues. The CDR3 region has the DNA TGCAGTGCTAGAGTAGGAGGATCCACCGGGGAGCTGTTTTTT. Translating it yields CSARVGGSTGELFF.

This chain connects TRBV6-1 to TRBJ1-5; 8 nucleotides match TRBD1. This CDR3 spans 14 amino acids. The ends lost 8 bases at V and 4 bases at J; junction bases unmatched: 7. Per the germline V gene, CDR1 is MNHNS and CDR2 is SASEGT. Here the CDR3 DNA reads TGTGCCAGCGGTGCGACAGGGGAAAATCAGCCCCAGCATTTT. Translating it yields CASGATGENQPQHF.

CDR3 nucleotide sequence: TGCAGCGTTGAAGGGGGAAACACTGAAGCTTTCTTT. Protein product: CSVEGGNTEAFF. The chain recombines TRBV29-1 with TRBJ1-1; D unclear. This CDR3 contains 12 residues. The germline V gene encodes CDR1 SQVTM and CDR2 ANQGSEA. Trimming removed 1 base at V and 2 bases at J, with 5 bases between.

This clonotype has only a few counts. The CDR3, as DNA: TGTGCCAGCATTTCAAATTCGGGGCGGGAGAGGTTCGGCGAGCAGTACTTC. This codes for CASISNSGRERFGEQYF. The J gene is TRBJ2-7, the V gene TRBV28; 7 nucleotides align to TRBD2. The CDR3 runs to 17 residues. Unmatched junction bases numbered 21, after V lost 7 bases and J lost 6 bases. CDR1 is MDHEN, CDR2 SYDVKM, per germline.

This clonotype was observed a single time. The CDR3 bases are TGCAGTGCTAACGGACAGGGGGCGAAACAGCCCCAGCATTTT. Protein sequence: CSANGQGAKQPQHF. The chain links TRBV20-1 to TRBJ1-5, with TRBD1 identical over 11 bases. This CDR3 contains 14 residues. V lost 4 bases to trimming and J lost 7 bases; unmatched junction nucleotides: 6. Germline CDR1 DFQATT, CDR2 SNEGSKA (reference sequence).

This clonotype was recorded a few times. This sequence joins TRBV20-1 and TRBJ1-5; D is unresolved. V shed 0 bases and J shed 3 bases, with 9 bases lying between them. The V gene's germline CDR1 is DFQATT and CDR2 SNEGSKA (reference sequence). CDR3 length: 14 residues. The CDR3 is CSARDIGFNQPQHF. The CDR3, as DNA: TGCAGTGCTAGAGATATAGGATTCAATCAGCCCCAGCATTTT.

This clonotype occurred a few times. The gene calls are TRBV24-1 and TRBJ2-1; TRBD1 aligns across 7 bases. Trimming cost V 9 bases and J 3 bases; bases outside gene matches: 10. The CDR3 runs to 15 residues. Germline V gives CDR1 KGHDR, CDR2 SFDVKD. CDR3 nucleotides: TGTGCCACCCTGAAGGGTCAGGGGGTCTACAATGAGCAGTTCTTC. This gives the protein CATLKGQGVYNEQFF.

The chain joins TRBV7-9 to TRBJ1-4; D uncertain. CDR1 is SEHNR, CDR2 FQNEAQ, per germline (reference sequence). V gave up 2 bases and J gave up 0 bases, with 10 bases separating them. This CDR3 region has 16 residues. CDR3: CASSLSAFATNEKLFF. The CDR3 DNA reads TGTGCCAGCAGCTTATCAGCCTTCGCAACTAATGAAAAACTGTTTTTT.

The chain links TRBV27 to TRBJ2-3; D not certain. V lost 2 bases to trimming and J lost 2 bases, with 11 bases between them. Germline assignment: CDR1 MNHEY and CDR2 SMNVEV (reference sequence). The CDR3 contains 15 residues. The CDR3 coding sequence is TGTGCCAGCAGTTTAGTCGGGCGGATCACAGATACGCAGTATTTT. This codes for CASSLVGRITDTQYF.

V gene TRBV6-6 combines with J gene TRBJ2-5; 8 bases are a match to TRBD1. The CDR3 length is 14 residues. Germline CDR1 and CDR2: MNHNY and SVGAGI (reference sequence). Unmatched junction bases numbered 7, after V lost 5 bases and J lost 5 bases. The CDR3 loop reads CASSQTGVKETQYF. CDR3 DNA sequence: TGTGCCAGCAGTCAGACAGGGGTGAAGGAGACCCAGTACTTC.

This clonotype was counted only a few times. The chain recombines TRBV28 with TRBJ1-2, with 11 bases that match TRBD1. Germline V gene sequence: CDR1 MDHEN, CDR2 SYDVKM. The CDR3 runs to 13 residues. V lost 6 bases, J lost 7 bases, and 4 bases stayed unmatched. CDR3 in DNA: TGTGCCAGCAGGGGGGACAGGGGGTTTGGCTACACCTTC. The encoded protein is CASRGDRGFGYTF.

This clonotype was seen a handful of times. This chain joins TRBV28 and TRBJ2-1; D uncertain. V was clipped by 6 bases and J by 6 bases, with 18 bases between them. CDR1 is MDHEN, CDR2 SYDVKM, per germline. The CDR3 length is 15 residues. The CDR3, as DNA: TGTGCCAGCAGCTTTGTAGGCCTTGGCAGCAATGAGCAGTTCTTC. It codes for CASSFVGLGSNEQFF. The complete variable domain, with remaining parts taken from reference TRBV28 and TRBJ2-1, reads DVKVTQSSRYLVKRTGEKVFLECVQDMDHENMFWYRQDPGLGLRLIYFSYDVKMKEKGDIPEGYSVSREKKERFSLILESASTNQTSMYLCASSFVGLGSNEQFFGPGTRLTVL.

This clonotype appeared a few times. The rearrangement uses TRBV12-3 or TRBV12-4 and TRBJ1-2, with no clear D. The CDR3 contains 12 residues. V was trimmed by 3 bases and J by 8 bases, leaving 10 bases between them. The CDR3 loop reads CASSFGREGYTF. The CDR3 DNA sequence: TGTGCCAGCAGTTTCGGGCGGGAAGGCTACACCTTC.

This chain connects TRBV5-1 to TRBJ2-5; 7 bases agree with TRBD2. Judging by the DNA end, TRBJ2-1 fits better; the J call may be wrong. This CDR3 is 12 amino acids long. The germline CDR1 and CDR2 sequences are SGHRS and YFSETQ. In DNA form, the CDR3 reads TGCGCCAGCGGACTAGTCGGGGATGAGCAGTTCTTC. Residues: CASGLVGDEQFF.

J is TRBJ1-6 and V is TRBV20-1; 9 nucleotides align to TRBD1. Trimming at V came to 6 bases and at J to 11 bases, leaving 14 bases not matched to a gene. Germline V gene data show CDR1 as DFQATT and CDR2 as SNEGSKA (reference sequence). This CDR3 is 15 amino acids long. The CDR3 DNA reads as TGCAGTGCCAGTTCGCCGGGACAGGGTGGTCCACCCCTCCACTTT. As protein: CSASSPGQGGPPLHF.

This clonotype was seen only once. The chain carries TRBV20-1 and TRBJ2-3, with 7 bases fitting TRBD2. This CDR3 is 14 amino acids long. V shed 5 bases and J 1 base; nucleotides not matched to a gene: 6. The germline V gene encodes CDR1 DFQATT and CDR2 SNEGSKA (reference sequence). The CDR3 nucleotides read TGCAGTGCTGGGCGGGAGTATGGCACAGATACGCAGTATTTT. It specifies CSAGREYGTDTQYF.

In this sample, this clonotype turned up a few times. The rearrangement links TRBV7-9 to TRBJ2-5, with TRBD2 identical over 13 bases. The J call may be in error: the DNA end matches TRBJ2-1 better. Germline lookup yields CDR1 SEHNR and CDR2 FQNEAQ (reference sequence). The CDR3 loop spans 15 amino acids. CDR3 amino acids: CASSFLGLAGNEQFF. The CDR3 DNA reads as TGTGCCAGCAGCTTCCTGGGACTAGCGGGAAATGAGCAGTTCTTC.

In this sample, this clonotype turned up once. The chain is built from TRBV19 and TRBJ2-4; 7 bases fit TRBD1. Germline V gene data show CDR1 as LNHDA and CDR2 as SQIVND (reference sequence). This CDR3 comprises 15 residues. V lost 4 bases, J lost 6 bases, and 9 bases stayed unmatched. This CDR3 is CASSRQGAFGNIQYF. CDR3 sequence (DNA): TGTGCCAGTAGTAGACAGGGAGCCTTCGGAAACATTCAGTACTTC.